A selection of T cell receptor beta chains follows, all from one sample in a study of cytomegalovirus exposure and HLA in healthy donors. Profiled with immunoSEQ multiplex PCR; TCRdb holds only in-frame clones, not every one. The sample holds 130,000 to 150,000 clones, more than 85% seen once. Input material: PBMCs. The receptors come from a man younger than 30 in good health and CMV-seronegative. Each CDR3 is given with its conserved first and last residue. D genes are given only for firm matches. Where a row states a size, it is once, few, many or the class of an expanded clone; other rows omit it.

j_gene: TRBJ1-4
d_gene: NA
v_gene: TRBV7-9
abundance: NA
CDR3nt: TGTGCCAGCAGCTTGCCGGGAGCAACTAATGAAAAACTGTTTTTT
CDR3aa: CASSLPGATNEKLFF

j_gene: TRBJ2-1
d_gene: NA
v_gene: TRBV18
abundance: NA
CDR3nt: TGTGCCAGCTCAACTCGGGAGATCCTCGGCAATGAGCAGTTCTTC
CDR3aa: CASSTREILGNEQFF

j_gene: TRBJ1-1
d_gene: NA
v_gene: TRBV6-1
abundance: NA
CDR3nt: TGTGCCAGCAGGAAAAGGGGCCAGAACACTGAAGCTTTCTTT
CDR3aa: CASRKRGQNTEAFF

j_gene: TRBJ2-6
d_gene: NA
v_gene: TRBV5-1
abundance: NA
CDR3nt: TGCGCCAGCAGACTCGTGACAGGCCCGAGCTCTGGGGCCAACGTCCTGACTTTC
CDR3aa: CASRLVTGPSSGANVLTF

j_gene: TRBJ1-1
d_gene: NA
v_gene: TRBV5-1
abundance: few
CDR3nt: TGCGCCAGCAGCCTGGACAGTTCTGGCACTGAAGCTTTCTTT
CDR3aa: CASSLDSSGTEAFF

j_gene: TRBJ1-3
d_gene: TRBD1
v_gene: TRBV11-2
abundance: NA
CDR3nt: TGTGCCAGCAGCCCACTCAGACAGACAGGGGGCGGTGGTTCGTCCACCATATATTTT
CDR3aa: CASSPLRQTGGGGSSTIYF

j_gene: TRBJ2-1
d_gene: TRBD2
v_gene: TRBV7-9
abundance: NA
CDR3nt: TGTGCCAGCAGTCATAATCTAGCGGGAGTTAGTGAGCAGTTCTTC
CDR3aa: CASSHNLAGVSEQFF

j_gene: TRBJ1-5
d_gene: NA
v_gene: TRBV7-8
abundance: NA
CDR3nt: TGTGCCAGCAGCTTACAGGGGCGGTTAAATAGCAATCAGCCCCAGCATTTT
CDR3aa: CASSLQGRLNSNQPQHF

j_gene: TRBJ1-6
d_gene: NA
v_gene: TRBV5-5
abundance: NA
CDR3nt: TGTGCCAGCAGCTTGGGCGCCCCAGGGAATTCACCCCTCCACTTT
CDR3aa: CASSLGAPGNSPLHF

j_gene: TRBJ1-3
d_gene: TRBD1
v_gene: TRBV5-1
abundance: NA
CDR3nt: TGCGCCAGCAGCACGGACAGGGCTGGAAACACCATATATTTT
CDR3aa: CASSTDRAGNTIYF

j_gene: TRBJ2-4
d_gene: NA
v_gene: TRBV19
abundance: NA
CDR3nt: TGTGCCAGTAGTCCCGACGGGGGAAACATTCAGTACTTC
CDR3aa: CASSPDGGNIQYF

j_gene: TRBJ1-1
d_gene: TRBD1
v_gene: TRBV27
abundance: NA
CDR3nt: TGTGCCAGCAGTTTGACCGGGACAGGGGGGACTGAAGCTTTCTTT
CDR3aa: CASSLTGTGGTEAFF

j_gene: TRBJ2-1
d_gene: NA
v_gene: TRBV6-1
abundance: NA
CDR3nt: TGTGCCAGCATGGGCGCACAGGGATACAATGAGCAGTTCTTC
CDR3aa: CASMGAQGYNEQFF

j_gene: TRBJ2-2
d_gene: TRBD1
v_gene: TRBV15
abundance: NA
CDR3nt: TGTGCCACCAGCAGAGAACCGGGACAGGGAACGAGGGAGCTGTTTTTT
CDR3aa: CATSREPGQGTRELFF

j_gene: TRBJ1-1
d_gene: NA
v_gene: TRBV6-5
abundance: once
CDR3nt: TGTGCCAGCAGTTACGGCAGGCCCGGAGGAACTGAAGCTTTCTTT
CDR3aa: CASSYGRPGGTEAFF

j_gene: TRBJ1-5
d_gene: NA
v_gene: TRBV23-1
abundance: NA
CDR3nt: TGCGCCAGCAGTCAATCGTGGGGCAGAGTCAATCAGCCCCAGCATTTT
CDR3aa: CASSQSWGRVNQPQHF

j_gene: TRBJ1-1
d_gene: TRBD1
v_gene: TRBV9
abundance: NA
CDR3nt: TGTGCCAGCAGAACAGGGGAGACGGACACTGAAGCTTTCTTT
CDR3aa: CASRTGETDTEAFF

j_gene: TRBJ2-1
d_gene: TRBD2
v_gene: TRBV5-4
abundance: NA
CDR3nt: TGTGCCAGCAGCCTTACTAGCGGGGGCTTGGGTGAGCAGTTCTTC
CDR3aa: CASSLTSGGLGEQFF

j_gene: TRBJ2-5
d_gene: TRBD2
v_gene: TRBV7-9
abundance: once
CDR3nt: TGTGCCAGCAGCTCCGTGGGCGGGGGGGCCCGGGAGACCCAGTACTTC
CDR3aa: CASSSVGGGARETQYF

j_gene: TRBJ2-1
d_gene: NA
v_gene: TRBV18
abundance: once
CDR3nt: TGTGCCAGCTCACCAGGGAGTTTCTCCTACAATGAGCAGTTCTTC
CDR3aa: CASSPGSFSYNEQFF

j_gene: TRBJ1-1
d_gene: NA
v_gene: TRBV5-6
abundance: NA
CDR3nt: TGTGCCAGCAGCCCTGGAGCTCAATGGGACACTGAAGCTTTCTTT
CDR3aa: CASSPGAQWDTEAFF

j_gene: TRBJ1-3
d_gene: NA
v_gene: TRBV9
abundance: NA
CDR3nt: TGTGCCAGCAGCGTCCTATCGAGCTCTGGAAACACCATATATTTT
CDR3aa: CASSVLSSSGNTIYF

j_gene: TRBJ2-2
d_gene: NA
v_gene: TRBV6-6
abundance: NA
CDR3nt: TGTGCCAGCAGCCCCAGGCCGCGAGGGACCGGGGAGCTGTTTTTT
CDR3aa: CASSPRPRGTGELFF

j_gene: TRBJ2-3
d_gene: NA
v_gene: TRBV7-8
abundance: NA
CDR3nt: TGTGCCAGCAGCTTATCCGGGAGTCGGAATACGCAGTATTTT
CDR3aa: CASSLSGSRNTQYF

j_gene: TRBJ2-5
d_gene: TRBD1
v_gene: TRBV5-1
abundance: NA
CDR3nt: TGCGCCAGCAGCTTGTCAATGGGACAGCCACAAGAGACCCAGTACTTC
CDR3aa: CASSLSMGQPQETQYF

j_gene: TRBJ2-5
d_gene: NA
v_gene: TRBV18
abundance: NA
CDR3nt: TGTGCCAGCTCAGGCAGTAGCGGAGAGACCCAGTACTTC
CDR3aa: CASSGSSGETQYF

j_gene: TRBJ2-3
d_gene: NA
v_gene: TRBV5-1
abundance: NA
CDR3nt: TGCGCCAGCAGCTTGGGCCAGGGTTTAGATACGCAGTATTTT
CDR3aa: CASSLGQGLDTQYF

j_gene: TRBJ2-5
d_gene: TRBD2
v_gene: TRBV27
abundance: NA
CDR3nt: TGTGCCAGCAGCTCGCCTAGCGGGAGAAAGGGAGGAGAGACCCAGTACTTC
CDR3aa: CASSSPSGRKGGETQYF

j_gene: TRBJ2-5
d_gene: TRBD2
v_gene: TRBV11-2
abundance: NA
CDR3nt: TGTGCCAGCAGCTTAACTAGCGGGATCGGAGAGACCCAGTACTTC
CDR3aa: CASSLTSGIGETQYF

j_gene: TRBJ1-2
d_gene: NA
v_gene: TRBV6-5
abundance: NA
CDR3nt: TGTGCCAGCAGCCTAACGGGAGGAGGCGGCTACACCTTC
CDR3aa: CASSLTGGGGYTF

j_gene: TRBJ2-1
d_gene: NA
v_gene: TRBV19
abundance: NA
CDR3nt: TGTGCCAGTACCCCGGACAGCAGCTCCTACAATGAGCAGTTCTTC
CDR3aa: CASTPDSSSYNEQFF

j_gene: TRBJ1-2
d_gene: NA
v_gene: TRBV27
abundance: NA
CDR3nt: TGTGCCAGCAGCTCCCTAGGCTATGGCTACACCTTC
CDR3aa: CASSSLGYGYTF

j_gene: TRBJ1-6
d_gene: TRBD1
v_gene: TRBV30
abundance: few
CDR3nt: TGTGCCTGGAGTGTAGGGGGGACAGGGGGGTATAATTCACCCCTCCACTTT
CDR3aa: CAWSVGGTGGYNSPLHF

j_gene: TRBJ2-7
d_gene: TRBD2
v_gene: TRBV6-5
abundance: NA
CDR3nt: TGTGCCAGCAGCCTGGCTAGCGGGCCGTGGGAGCAGTACTTC
CDR3aa: CASSLASGPWEQYF

j_gene: TRBJ1-1
d_gene: NA
v_gene: TRBV6-1
abundance: NA
CDR3nt: TGTGCCAGCAGTGAATTAGGGGTATTGGCCACTGAAGCTTTCTTT
CDR3aa: CASSELGVLATEAFF

j_gene: TRBJ1-2
d_gene: NA
v_gene: TRBV14
abundance: NA
CDR3nt: TGTGCCAGCAGCCAAGATTACAGGGATCGGTATGGCTACACCTTC
CDR3aa: CASSQDYRDRYGYTF

j_gene: TRBJ2-7
d_gene: TRBD1
v_gene: TRBV5-4
abundance: NA
CDR3nt: TGTGCCAGCAGCCAAGATGGGACAGGGGCGACCTACGAGCAGTACTTC
CDR3aa: CASSQDGTGATYEQYF

j_gene: TRBJ1-2
d_gene: TRBD1
v_gene: TRBV30
abundance: once
CDR3nt: TGTGCCTGGGGGACAGCGAACTATGGCTACACCTTC
CDR3aa: CAWGTANYGYTF

j_gene: TRBJ1-5
d_gene: NA
v_gene: TRBV2
abundance: NA
CDR3nt: TGTGCCAGCAGTGAAAACTCGATGAGACAGCCCCAGCATTTT
CDR3aa: CASSENSMRQPQHF

j_gene: TRBJ1-1
d_gene: NA
v_gene: TRBV11-3
abundance: NA
CDR3nt: TGTGCCAGCAGCTTCCAGGGAACTGAAGCTTTCTTT
CDR3aa: CASSFQGTEAFF

j_gene: TRBJ1-2
d_gene: NA
v_gene: TRBV11-3
abundance: NA
CDR3nt: TGTGCCAGCAGCTCGGGAGTACCCCAGTATGGCTACACCTTC
CDR3aa: CASSSGVPQYGYTF

j_gene: TRBJ2-5
d_gene: TRBD1
v_gene: TRBV5-6
abundance: NA
CDR3nt: TGTGCCAGCAGCACCGGTACAGGGGTCGGGACCCAGTACTTC
CDR3aa: CASSTGTGVGTQYF

j_gene: TRBJ2-1
d_gene: TRBD2
v_gene: TRBV7-2
abundance: NA
CDR3nt: TGTGCCAGCAGTCTAGCGGGAGGACGGGGCAATGAGCAGTTCTTC
CDR3aa: CASSLAGGRGNEQFF

j_gene: TRBJ2-2
d_gene: TRBD1
v_gene: TRBV19
abundance: NA
CDR3nt: TGTGCCAGTAGTGCCGGGACAGGGCTCACCGGGGAGCTGTTTTTT
CDR3aa: CASSAGTGLTGELFF

j_gene: TRBJ2-7
d_gene: TRBD1
v_gene: TRBV6-1
abundance: NA
CDR3nt: TGTGCCAGCAGTGAAGCCCGGACAGGGCCCATAGACTACGAGCAGTACTTC
CDR3aa: CASSEARTGPIDYEQYF

j_gene: TRBJ2-3
d_gene: NA
v_gene: TRBV7-9
abundance: NA
CDR3nt: TGTGCCAGCAGCTTATTGGGGGAGGTCAGCACAGATACGCAGTATTTT
CDR3aa: CASSLLGEVSTDTQYF

j_gene: TRBJ2-3
d_gene: NA
v_gene: TRBV28
abundance: NA
CDR3nt: TGTGCCAGCAGAGGGAGCTCTTCTAGCACAGATACGCAGTATTTT
CDR3aa: CASRGSSSSTDTQYF

j_gene: TRBJ1-3
d_gene: NA
v_gene: TRBV7-9
abundance: NA
CDR3nt: TGTGCCAGCAGCATCCGGGAATCTGGAAACACCATATATTTT
CDR3aa: CASSIRESGNTIYF

j_gene: TRBJ2-1
d_gene: NA
v_gene: TRBV4-2
abundance: NA
CDR3nt: TGTGCCAGCAGCCCTACTAGGTTATCTTACAATGAGCAGTTCTTC
CDR3aa: CASSPTRLSYNEQFF